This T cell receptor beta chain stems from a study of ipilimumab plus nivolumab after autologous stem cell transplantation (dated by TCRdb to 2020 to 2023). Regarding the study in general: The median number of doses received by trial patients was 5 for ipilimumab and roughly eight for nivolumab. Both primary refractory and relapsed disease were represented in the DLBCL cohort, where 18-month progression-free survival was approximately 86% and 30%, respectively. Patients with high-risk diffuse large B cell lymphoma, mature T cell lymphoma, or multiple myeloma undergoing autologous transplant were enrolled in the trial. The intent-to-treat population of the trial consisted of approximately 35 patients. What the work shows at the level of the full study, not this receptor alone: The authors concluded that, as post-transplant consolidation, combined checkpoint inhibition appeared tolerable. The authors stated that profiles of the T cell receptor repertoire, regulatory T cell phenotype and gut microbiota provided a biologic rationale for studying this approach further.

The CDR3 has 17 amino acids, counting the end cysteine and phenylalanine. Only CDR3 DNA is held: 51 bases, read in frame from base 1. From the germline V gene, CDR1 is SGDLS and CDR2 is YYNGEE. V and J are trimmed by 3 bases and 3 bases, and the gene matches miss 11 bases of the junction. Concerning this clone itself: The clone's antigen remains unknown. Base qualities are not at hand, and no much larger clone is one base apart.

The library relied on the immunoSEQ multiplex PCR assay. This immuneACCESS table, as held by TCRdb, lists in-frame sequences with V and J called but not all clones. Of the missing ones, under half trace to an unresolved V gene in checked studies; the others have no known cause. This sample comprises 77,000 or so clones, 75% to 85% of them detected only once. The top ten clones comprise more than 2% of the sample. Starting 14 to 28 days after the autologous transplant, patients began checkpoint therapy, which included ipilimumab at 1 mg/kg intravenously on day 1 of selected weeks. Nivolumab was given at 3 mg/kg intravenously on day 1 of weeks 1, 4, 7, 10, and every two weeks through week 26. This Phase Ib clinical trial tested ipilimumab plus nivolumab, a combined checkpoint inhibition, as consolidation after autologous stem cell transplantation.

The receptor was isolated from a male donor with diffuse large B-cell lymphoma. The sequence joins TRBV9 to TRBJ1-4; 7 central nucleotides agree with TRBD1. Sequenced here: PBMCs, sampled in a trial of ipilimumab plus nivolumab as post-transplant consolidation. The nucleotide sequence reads TGTGCCAGCAGCGAGGGGGCCCTGACAGGGCCTAATGAAAAACTGTTTTTT. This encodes CASSEGALTGPNEKLFF.